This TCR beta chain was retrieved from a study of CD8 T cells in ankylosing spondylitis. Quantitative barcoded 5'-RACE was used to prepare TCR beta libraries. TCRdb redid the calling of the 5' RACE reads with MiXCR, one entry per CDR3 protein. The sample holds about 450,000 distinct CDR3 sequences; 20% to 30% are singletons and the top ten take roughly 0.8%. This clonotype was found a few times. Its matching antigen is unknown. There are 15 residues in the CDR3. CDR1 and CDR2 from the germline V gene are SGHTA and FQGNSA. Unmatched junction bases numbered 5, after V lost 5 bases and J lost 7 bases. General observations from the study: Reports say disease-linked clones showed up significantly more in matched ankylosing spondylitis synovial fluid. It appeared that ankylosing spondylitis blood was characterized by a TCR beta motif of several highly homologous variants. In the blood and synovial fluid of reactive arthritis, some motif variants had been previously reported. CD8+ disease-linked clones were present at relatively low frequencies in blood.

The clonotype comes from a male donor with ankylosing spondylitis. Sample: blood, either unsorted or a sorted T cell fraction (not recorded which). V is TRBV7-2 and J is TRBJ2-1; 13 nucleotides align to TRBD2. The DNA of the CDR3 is TGTGCCAGCAGCCTGACTAGCGGGAGGAAAAATGAGCAGTTCTTC. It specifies CASSLTSGRKNEQFF. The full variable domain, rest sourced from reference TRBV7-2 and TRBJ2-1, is GAGVSQSPSNKVTEKGKDVELRCDPISGHTALYWYRQSLGQGLEFLIYFQGNSAPDKSGLPSDRFSAERTGGSVSTLTIQRTQQEDSAVYLCASSLTSGRKNEQFFGPGTRLTVL.